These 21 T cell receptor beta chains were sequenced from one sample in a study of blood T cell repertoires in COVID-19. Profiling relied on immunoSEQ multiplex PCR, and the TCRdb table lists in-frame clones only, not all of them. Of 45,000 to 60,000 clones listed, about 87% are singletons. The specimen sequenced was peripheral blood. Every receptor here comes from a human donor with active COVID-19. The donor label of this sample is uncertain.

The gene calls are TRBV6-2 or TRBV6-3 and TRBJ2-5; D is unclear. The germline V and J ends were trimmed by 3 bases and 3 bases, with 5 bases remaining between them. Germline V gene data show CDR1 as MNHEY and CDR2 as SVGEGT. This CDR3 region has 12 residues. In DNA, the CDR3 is TGTGCCAGCAGTTATCCCGAAGAGACCCAGTACTTC. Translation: CASSYPEETQYF.

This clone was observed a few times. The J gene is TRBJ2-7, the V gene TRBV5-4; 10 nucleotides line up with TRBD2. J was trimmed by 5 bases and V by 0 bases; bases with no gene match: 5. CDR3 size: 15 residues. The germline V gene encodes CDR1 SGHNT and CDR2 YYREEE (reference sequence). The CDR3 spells CASSLELAGFNEQYF. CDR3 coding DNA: TGTGCCAGCAGCTTGGAACTAGCGGGATTCAACGAGCAGTACTTC.

Here the CDR3 reads CSVGAGEESEQYF. The CDR3 DNA reads TGCAGCGTTGGCGCGGGAGAAGAATCCGAGCAGTACTTC. The V call is TRBV29-1, the J call TRBJ2-7; 7 bases match TRBD2. J gave up 6 bases and V 4 bases, and 9 bases lay outside the gene matches. This CDR3 contains 13 residues. CDR1 SQVTM and CDR2 ANQGSEA come from the germline V gene.

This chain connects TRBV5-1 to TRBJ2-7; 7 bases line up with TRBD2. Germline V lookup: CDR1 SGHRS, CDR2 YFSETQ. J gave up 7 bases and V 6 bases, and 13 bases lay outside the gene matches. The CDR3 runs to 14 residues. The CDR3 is CASTLSGDLGEQYF. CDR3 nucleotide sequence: TGCGCCAGCACCCTAAGCGGGGACCTCGGAGAGCAGTACTTC.

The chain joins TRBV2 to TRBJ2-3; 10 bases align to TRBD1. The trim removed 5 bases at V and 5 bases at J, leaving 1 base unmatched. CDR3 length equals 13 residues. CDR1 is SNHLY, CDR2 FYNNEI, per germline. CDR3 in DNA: TGTGCCAGCAGTTGGACAGGGGGAGATACGCAGTATTTT. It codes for CASSWTGGDTQYF.

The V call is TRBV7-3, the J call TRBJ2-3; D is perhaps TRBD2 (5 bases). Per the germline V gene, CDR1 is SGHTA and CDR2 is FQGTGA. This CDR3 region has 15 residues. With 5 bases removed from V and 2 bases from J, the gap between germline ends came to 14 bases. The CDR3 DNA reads TGTGCCAGCAGCCCGTCTTCCGGGATCACAGATACGCAGTATTTT. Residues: CASSPSSGITDTQYF.

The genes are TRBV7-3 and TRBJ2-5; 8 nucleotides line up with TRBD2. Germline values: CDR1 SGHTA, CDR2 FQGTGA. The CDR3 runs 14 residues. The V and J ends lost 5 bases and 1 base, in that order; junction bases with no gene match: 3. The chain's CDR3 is CASSTRGGQETQYF. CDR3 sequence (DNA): TGTGCCAGCAGCACCCGGGGGGGCCAAGAGACCCAGTACTTC.

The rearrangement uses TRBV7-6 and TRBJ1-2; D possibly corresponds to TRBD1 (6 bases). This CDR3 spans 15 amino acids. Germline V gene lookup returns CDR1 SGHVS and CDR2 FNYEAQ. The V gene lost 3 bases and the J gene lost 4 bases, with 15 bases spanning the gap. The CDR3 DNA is TGTGCCAGCAGCTTGTATGCAGGGGCCCCCTATGGCTACACCTTC. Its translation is CASSLYAGAPYGYTF.

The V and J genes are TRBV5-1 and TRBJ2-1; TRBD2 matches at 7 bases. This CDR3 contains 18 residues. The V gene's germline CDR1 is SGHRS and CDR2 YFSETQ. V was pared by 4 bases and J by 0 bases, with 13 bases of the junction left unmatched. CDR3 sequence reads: CASSPVGGSDSSYNEQFF. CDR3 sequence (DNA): TGCGCCAGCAGCCCCGTCGGCGGGAGCGACAGCTCCTACAATGAGCAGTTCTTC. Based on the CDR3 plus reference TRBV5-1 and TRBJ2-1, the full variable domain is KAGVTQTPRYLIKTRGQQVTLSCSPISGHRSVSWYQQTPGQGLQFLFEYFSETQRNKGNFPGRFSGRQFSNSRSEMNVSTLELGDSALYLCASSPVGGSDSSYNEQFFGPGTRLTVL.

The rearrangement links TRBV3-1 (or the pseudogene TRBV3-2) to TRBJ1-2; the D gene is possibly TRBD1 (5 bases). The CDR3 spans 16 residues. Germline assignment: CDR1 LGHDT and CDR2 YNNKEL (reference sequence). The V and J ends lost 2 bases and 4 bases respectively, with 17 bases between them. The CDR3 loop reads CASSQNSRDLTYGYTF. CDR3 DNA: TGTGCCAGCAGCCAAAACTCCAGGGACTTAACCTATGGCTACACCTTC.

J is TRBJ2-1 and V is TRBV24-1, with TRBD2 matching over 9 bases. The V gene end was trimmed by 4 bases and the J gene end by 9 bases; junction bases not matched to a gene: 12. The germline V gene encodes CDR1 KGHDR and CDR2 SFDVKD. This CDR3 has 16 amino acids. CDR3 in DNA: TGTGCCACCAGTGACCTCGGGGTTAGCGGGAGTTTTGAGCAGTTCTTC. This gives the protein CATSDLGVSGSFEQFF.

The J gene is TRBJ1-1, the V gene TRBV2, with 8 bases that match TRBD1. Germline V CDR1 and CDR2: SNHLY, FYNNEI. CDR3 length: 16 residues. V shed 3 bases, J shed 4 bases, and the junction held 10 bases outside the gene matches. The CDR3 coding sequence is TGTGCCAGCAGTGATAGGACAGGGCCGGGTCGCACTGAAGCTTTCTTT. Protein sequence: CASSDRTGPGRTEAFF.

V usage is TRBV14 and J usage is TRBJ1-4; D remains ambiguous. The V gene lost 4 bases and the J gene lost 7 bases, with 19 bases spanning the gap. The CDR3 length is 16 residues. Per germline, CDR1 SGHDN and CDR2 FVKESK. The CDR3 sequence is CASSLRSPGGSEKLFF. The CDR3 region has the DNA TGTGCCAGCAGCCTCAGAAGTCCAGGTGGAAGTGAAAAACTGTTTTTT.

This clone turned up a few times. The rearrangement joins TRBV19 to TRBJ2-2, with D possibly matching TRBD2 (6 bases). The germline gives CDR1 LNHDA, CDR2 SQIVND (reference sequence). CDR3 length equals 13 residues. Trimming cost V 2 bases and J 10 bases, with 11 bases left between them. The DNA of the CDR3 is TGTGCCAGTAGTATAACTAGCTCCGTGGAGCTGTTTTTT. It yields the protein CASSITSSVELFF.

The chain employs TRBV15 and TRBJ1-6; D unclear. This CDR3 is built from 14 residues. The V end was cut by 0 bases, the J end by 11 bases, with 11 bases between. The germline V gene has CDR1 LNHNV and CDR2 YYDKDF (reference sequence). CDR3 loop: CATSRDRGFPPLHF. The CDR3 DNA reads TGTGCCACCAGCAGAGATCGCGGGTTTCCACCCCTCCACTTT.

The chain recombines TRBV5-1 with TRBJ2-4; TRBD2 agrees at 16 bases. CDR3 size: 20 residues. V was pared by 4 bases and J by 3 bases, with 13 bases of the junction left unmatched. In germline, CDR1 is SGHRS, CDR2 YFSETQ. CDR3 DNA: TGCGCCAGCAGCCTCAACCCGGGACTAGCGGGGGGGCCGGTCAAAAACATTCAGTACTTC. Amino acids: CASSLNPGLAGGPVKNIQYF. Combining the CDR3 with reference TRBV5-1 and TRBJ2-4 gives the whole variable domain KAGVTQTPRYLIKTRGQQVTLSCSPISGHRSVSWYQQTPGQGLQFLFEYFSETQRNKGNFPGRFSGRQFSNSRSEMNVSTLELGDSALYLCASSLNPGLAGGPVKNIQYFGAGTRLSVL.

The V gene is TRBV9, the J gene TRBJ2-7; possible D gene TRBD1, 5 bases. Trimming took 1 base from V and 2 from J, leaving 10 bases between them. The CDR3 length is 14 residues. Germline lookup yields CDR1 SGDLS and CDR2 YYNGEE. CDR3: CASSVQGVPYEQYF. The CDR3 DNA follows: TGTGCCAGCAGCGTACAAGGGGTCCCCTACGAGCAGTACTTC.

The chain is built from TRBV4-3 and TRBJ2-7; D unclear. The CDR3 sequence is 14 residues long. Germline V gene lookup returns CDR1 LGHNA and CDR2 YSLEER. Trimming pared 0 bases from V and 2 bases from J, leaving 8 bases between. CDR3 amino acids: CASSQERGAYEQYF. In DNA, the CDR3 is TGCGCCAGCAGCCAAGAGCGCGGAGCCTACGAGCAGTACTTC.

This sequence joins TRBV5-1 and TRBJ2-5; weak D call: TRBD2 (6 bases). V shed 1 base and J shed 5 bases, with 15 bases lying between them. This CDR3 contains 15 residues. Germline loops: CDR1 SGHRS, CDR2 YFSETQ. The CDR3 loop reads CASSLLSTGGETQYF. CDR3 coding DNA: TGCGCCAGCAGCTTGTTGAGTACTGGAGGGGAGACCCAGTACTTC.

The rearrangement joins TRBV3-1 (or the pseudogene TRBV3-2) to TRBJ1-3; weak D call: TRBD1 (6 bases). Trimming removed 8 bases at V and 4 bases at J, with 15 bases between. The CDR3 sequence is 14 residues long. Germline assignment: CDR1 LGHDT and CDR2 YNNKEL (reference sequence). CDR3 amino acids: CASEQQGTGNTIYF. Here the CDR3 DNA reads TGTGCCAGCGAACAACAGGGTACAGGAAACACCATATATTTT.

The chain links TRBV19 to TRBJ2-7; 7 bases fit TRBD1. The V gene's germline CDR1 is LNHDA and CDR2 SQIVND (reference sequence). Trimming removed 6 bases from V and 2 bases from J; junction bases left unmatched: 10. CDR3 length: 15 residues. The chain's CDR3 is CASSPGGADPYEQYF. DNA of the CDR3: TGTGCCAGTAGCCCAGGGGGAGCGGACCCCTACGAGCAGTACTTC.